The rows below give T cell receptor beta chains drawn from one sample of a study of T cells in Graves' hyperthyroidism and ophthalmopathy. One entry per CDR3 protein, called by TCRdb with MiXCR from the multiplex PCR reads. The repertoire holds roughly 560,000 distinct CDR3 sequences, under 15% seen once, with 3.5% to 4.5% in the top ten. The sequenced material came from blood. Every receptor here comes from a woman in her 40s with Graves' ophthalmopathy. The CDR3 runs from the conserved cysteine through the conserved F or W. D genes are given only for firm matches. For some rows the clone size is stated as once, few or many, or as a class when expanded; others skip it.

abundance	v_gene	j_gene	d_gene	CDR3aa	CDR3nt
many	TRBV18	TRBJ1-5	.	CASSSQGVGNQPQHF	TGTGCCAGCTCATCACAAGGAGTAGGGAATCAGCCCCAGCATTTT
many	TRBV6-5	TRBJ1-2	.	CASSYLGDTSGYTF	TGTGCCAGCAGTTACCTGGGGGACACAAGTGGCTACACCTTC
many	TRBV28	TRBJ2-7	.	CASSLERGTYEQYF	TGTGCCAGCAGTTTAGAGCGCGGTACCTACGAGCAGTACTTC
many	TRBV11-2	TRBJ1-5	.	CASSLEVTGSERPQHF	TGTGCCAGCAGCTTAGAAGTCACGGGCTCCGAACGGCCCCAGCATTTT
many	TRBV30	TRBJ1-5	TRBD1	CAWMGQGAGQPQHF	TGTGCCTGGATGGGACAGGGGGCGGGTCAGCCCCAGCATTTT
.	TRBV6-5	TRBJ2-7	TRBD2	CASSFTLGLAGRYEQYF	TGTGCCAGCAGTTTCACCCTAGGACTAGCGGGAAGGTACGAGCAGTACTTC
many	TRBV6-5	TRBJ1-5	.	CASSWGGTAEPQHF	TGTGCCAGCAGTTGGGGGGGGACGGCCGAGCCCCAGCATTTT
.	TRBV20-1	TRBJ2-7	TRBD2	CSASGLAGRYEQYF	TGCAGTGCTAGTGGGCTAGCGGGTCGATACGAGCAGTACTTC
many	TRBV30	TRBJ1-2	TRBD1	CAWSVGQGLNVYTF	TGTGCCTGGAGTGTGGGACAGGGATTGAATGTCTACACCTTC
many	TRBV29-1	TRBJ1-1	.	CSVEQGTEAFF	TGCAGCGTTGAGCAGGGAACTGAAGCTTTCTTT
many	TRBV19	TRBJ2-7	TRBD1	CASSQDRDYEQYF	TGTGCCAGTAGCCAGGACAGGGATTACGAGCAGTACTTC
.	TRBV28	TRBJ1-2	.	CASSLYQGHYGYTF	TGTGCCAGCAGTTTATATCAGGGCCACTATGGCTACACCTTC
many	TRBV12-3/TRBV12-4	TRBJ1-5	TRBD1	CASSKDRGVGSNQPQHF	TGTGCCAGCAGTAAAGACAGGGGGGTCGGGAGCAATCAGCCCCAGCATTTT
many	TRBV12-3/TRBV12-4	TRBJ1-5	.	CASSFKRDQPQHF	TGTGCCAGCAGTTTCAAAAGGGATCAGCCCCAGCATTTT
.	TRBV5-1	TRBJ2-7	.	CASSLDRAGEQYF	TGCGCCAGCAGCTTGGACAGGGCAGGCGAGCAGTACTTC
.	TRBV14	TRBJ2-7	.	CASSQDPPGRVVGESYEQYF	TGTGCCAGCAGCCAAGATCCCCCTGGCAGGGTAGTCGGTGAGTCCTACGAGCAGTACTTC
many	TRBV29-1	TRBJ2-7	.	CSVEVVKFEQYF	TGCAGCGTTGAAGTGGTCAAATTCGAGCAGTACTTC
many	TRBV10-3	TRBJ2-7	TRBD1	CAISDTLGAGTGIYEQYF	TGTGCCATCAGTGATACCCTGGGGGCTGGGACAGGGATATACGAGCAGTACTTC
few	TRBV5-1	TRBJ1-1	.	CASSARSFNTEAFF	TGCGCCAGCAGCGCTAGATCCTTCAACACTGAAGCTTTCTTT
many	TRBV6-5	TRBJ1-5	.	CASSYSTNQPQHF	TGTGCCAGCAGTTATTCCACGAATCAGCCCCAGCATTTT
many	TRBV7-9	TRBJ2-7	TRBD2	CASSQGTSGTKQYF	TGTGCCAGCAGCCAAGGGACTAGCGGGACAAAGCAGTACTTC
many	TRBV7-9	TRBJ2-5	.	CASMRGKETQYF	TGTGCCAGCATGCGCGGGAAGGAGACCCAGTACTTC
few	TRBV5-1	TRBJ1-1	TRBD1	CASSLAGGGQTEAFF	TGCGCCAGCAGCTTGGCCGGAGGGGGCCAGACTGAAGCTTTCTTT
.	TRBV6-1	TRBJ2-7	.	CASRLVQGLYEQYF	TGTGCCAGCAGGTTGGTGCAGGGCCTTTACGAGCAGTACTTC
many	TRBV27	TRBJ2-2	.	CASSLSLGTGELFF	TGTGCCAGCAGTTTATCCCTCGGGACCGGGGAGCTGTTTTTT
once	TRBV14	TRBJ2-5	.	CASSQGTSLGTQYF	TGTGCCAGCAGCCAAGGAACGAGTCTAGGGACCCAGTACTTC
many	TRBV2	TRBJ2-5	TRBD2	CATQRERAGTQYF	TGTGCCACACAGCGGGAGCGGGCCGGGACCCAGTACTTC
many	TRBV6-2/TRBV6-3	TRBJ2-5	.	CASSHRGSGKETQYF	TGTGCCAGCAGCCATAGGGGGAGCGGGAAAGAGACCCAGTACTTC
many	TRBV30	TRBJ1-1	.	CAWILQTNTEAFF	TGTGCCTGGATTTTACAGACCAACACTGAAGCTTTCTTT
many	TRBV28	TRBJ2-2	TRBD1	CASTPPGTGITGELFF	TGTGCCAGCACTCCACCCGGGACAGGGATCACCGGGGAGCTGTTTTTT
few	TRBV3-1	TRBJ2-5	TRBD2	CASSQVLAGVDQETQYF	TGTGCCAGCAGCCAGGTACTAGCGGGAGTTGATCAAGAGACCCAGTACTTC
many	TRBV20-1	TRBJ2-5	TRBD2	CSASSGSQETQYF	TGCAGTGCATCTAGCGGAAGTCAAGAGACCCAGTACTTC
many	TRBV6-5	TRBJ2-7	.	CASSSVKSRAYEQYF	TGTGCCAGCAGTTCCGTAAAGAGCCGGGCCTACGAGCAGTACTTC
many	TRBV10-3	TRBJ2-5	TRBD2	CAISPEKRGETQYF	TGTGCCATCAGTCCAGAAAAGCGGGGAGAGACCCAGTACTTC
many	TRBV19	TRBJ2-2	.	CASSILAGNTGELFF	TGTGCCAGTAGTATACTTGCGGGGAACACCGGGGAGCTGTTTTTT
many	TRBV12-3/TRBV12-4	TRBJ2-5	.	CASRTGWQETQYF	TGTGCCAGCAGGACAGGATGGCAAGAGACCCAGTACTTC
many	TRBV7-2	TRBJ1-2	.	CASSLSANYGYTF	TGTGCCAGCAGTTTATCGGCTAACTATGGCTACACCTTC
many	TRBV28	TRBJ2-5	.	CASSARAVPSETQYF	TGTGCCAGCAGTGCAAGGGCAGTCCCATCGGAGACCCAGTACTTC
many	TRBV27	TRBJ1-1	.	CASSLSRRAGSTEAFF	TGTGCCAGCAGTTTATCGAGGAGGGCAGGGAGCACTGAAGCTTTCTTT
few	TRBV15	TRBJ1-2	.	CATSRDLPFLSDSNYGYTF	TGTGCCACCAGCAGAGATCTCCCTTTCCTCTCGGACAGTAACTATGGCTACACCTTC
few	TRBV4-1	TRBJ1-5	.	CASSQNPSAPEAQHF	TGCGCCAGCAGCCAAAACCCCTCCGCCCCCGAGGCCCAGCATTTT